The T cell receptor (beta chain) under discussion was sequenced for a study of blood T cells in healthy people across ages. Study-wide findings and caveats: Roughly linearly, TCR beta diversity per million T cells fell as age increased. With donor CMV status unknown, expanded clonotype changes were possibly confounded.

To note about this clonotype: The antigen remains unidentified.

Germline V gives CDR1 SGDLS, CDR2 YYNGEE. J gave up 0 bases and V 0 bases, and 3 bases lay outside the gene matches. The CDR3 extends over 15 amino acids. Donors were healthy Caucasian individuals from Russia aged about 6 to 100. Per sample, at least 6 micrograms of total RNA were extracted. The use of a sample-barcoded 5' primer and a J-beta primer mix characterized a second PCR of roughly 6 to 11 cycles. TCRdb re-called the 5' RACE reads with MiXCR, one entry per CDR3 protein. Of roughly 1,800,000 distinct CDR3 sequences listed, about 49% are singletons. The chain carries TRBV9 and TRBJ2-7; 7 bases fit TRBD1. Sequencing used blood. This receptor was identified in a woman aged 40 to 50 in good health. In DNA form, the CDR3 reads TGTGCCAGCAGCGTAGGGGCAGGGGGCTCCTACGAGCAGTACTTC. It yields the protein CASSVGAGGSYEQYF.